This T cell receptor beta chain was obtained from a study of blood T cells in healthy people across ages. A J-beta primer mix and a sample-barcoded 5' primer were used in a second PCR of about 7 to 12 cycles. Template switching added a 12-random-nucleotide identifier to every cDNA molecule. In TCRdb, the 5' RACE reads were re-called with MiXCR into one record per CDR3 protein. The sample includes approximately 2,000,000 distinct CDR3 sequences, roughly two fifths of them seen just once. The V and J ends lost 5 bases and 7 bases respectively, with 8 bases between them. Per the germline V gene, CDR1 is SEHNR and CDR2 is FQNEAQ (reference sequence). CDR3 size: 11 residues. The study drew donors from healthy Caucasian individuals in Russia aged roughly 6 to 90.

Input material: blood. This TCR derives from a human donor in good health. The chain couples TRBV7-9 to TRBJ1-1; D is undetermined. The CDR3 bases are TGTGCCAGCAGCCGGGTGGGTGAAGCTTTCTTT. Its protein is CASSRVGEAFF.